This paragraph reports one T cell receptor beta chain. The antigen remains undetermined. This CDR3 region has 15 residues. Germline lookup yields CDR1 SGHNT and CDR2 YENEEA. The V segment lost 0 bases and the J segment 6 bases; nucleotides outside the gene matches: 5. Unstimulated Tregs (CD4+CD25+CD127-) and CD4+CD25- non-Tregs were sorted from PBMCs. The data derive from a study of Tregs in tolerant kidney transplant recipients. Across the whole study: Related graft donors supplied nonmyeloablative bone marrow transplants, and mixed chimerism was transient. Notes on the study in general: Tregs expanded with activated donor B cells seemed most donor-specific. In tolerant patients, donor-specific Tregs outgrew total Tregs, suggesting antigen-driven expansion.

The assay was immunoSEQ multiplex PCR, and TCRdb's table has in-frame clones only and misses some. The sample has more than 60,000 clones; approximately 91% are singletons. The TCR comes from a human donor who received a combined kidney and bone marrow transplant. The input for sequencing was CD4+ T cells from blood, taken before the transplant. This rearrangement joins TRBV11-3 to TRBJ2-1; TRBD1 matches at 7 bases. CDR3 protein: CASSLEGGASNEQFF. The CDR3 DNA reads TGTGCCAGCAGCTTAGAAGGGGGCGCTTCCAATGAGCAGTTCTTC.